The source of this TCR beta chain is a study of cytomegalovirus exposure and HLA in healthy donors. Points on this clone: Its antigen remains unidentified.

The germline gives CDR1 SGHVS, CDR2 FQNEAQ. V was clipped by 6 bases and J by 8 bases; unmatched bases: 5. This CDR3 is built from 12 residues. Primers included in the PCR were 60 Vbeta and 13 Jbeta primers. Measured with immunoSEQ multiplex PCR; TCRdb has only the in-frame clones, and not every one. The sample contains about 180,000 clones, roughly 77% of which appear only once. Study-wide results and limits: Indistinguishable V segments, including TRBV6-2 and TRBV6-3, were excluded. Earlier analysis found most TCR beta V segments productive about 87% or about 30% of the time. Most CMV-associated TCR beta chains appeared HLA-restricted in a later analysis.

This receptor was identified in a woman aged 25 to 39 in good health and CMV-seropositive. V usage is TRBV7-8 and J usage is TRBJ2-3; 7 bases align to TRBD1. Sequenced material: PBMCs. The CDR3, as DNA: TGTGCCAGCAGTCTGAGACAGGGTACGCAGTATTTT. This translates into CASSLRQGTQYF.